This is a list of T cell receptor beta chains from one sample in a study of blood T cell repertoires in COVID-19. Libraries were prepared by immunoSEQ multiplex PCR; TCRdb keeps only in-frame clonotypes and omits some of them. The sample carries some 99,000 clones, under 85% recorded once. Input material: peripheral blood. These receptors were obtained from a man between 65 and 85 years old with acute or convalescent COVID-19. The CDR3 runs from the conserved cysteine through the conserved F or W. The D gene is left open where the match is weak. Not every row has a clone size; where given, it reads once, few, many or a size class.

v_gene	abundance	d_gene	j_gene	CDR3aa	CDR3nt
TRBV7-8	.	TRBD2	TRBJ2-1	CASSLWGTSSYNEQFF	TGTGCCAGCAGCCTTTGGGGGACTAGCTCCTACAATGAGCAGTTCTTC
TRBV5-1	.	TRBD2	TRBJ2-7	CASSFGLAGAGEQYF	TGCGCCAGCAGCTTTGGACTAGCGGGAGCTGGGGAGCAGTACTTC
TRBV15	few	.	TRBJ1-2	CATSTPGASYGYTF	TGTGCCACCAGCACCCCGGGAGCCTCCTATGGCTACACCTTC
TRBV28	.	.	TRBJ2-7	CASSRPTTEQYF	TGTGCCAGCAGTCGCCCCACTACGGAGCAGTACTTC
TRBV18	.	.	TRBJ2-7	CASSPPSGEGYEQYF	TGTGCCAGCTCACCACCATCAGGGGAGGGCTACGAGCAGTACTTC
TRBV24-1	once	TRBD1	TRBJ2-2	CATSDFRGADRVGTGELFF	TGTGCCACCAGTGATTTCCGCGGAGCTGACAGGGTTGGCACCGGGGAGCTGTTTTTT
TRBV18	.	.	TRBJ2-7	CASSLDSPYHEQYF	TGTGCCAGCTCACTCGACAGCCCCTACCACGAGCAGTACTTC
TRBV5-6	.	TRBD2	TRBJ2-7	CASSFGTSKYEQYF	TGTGCCAGCAGTTTCGGGACTAGCAAATACGAGCAGTACTTC
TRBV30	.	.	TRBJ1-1	CAWSVQGPWAFF	TGTGCCTGGAGTGTCCAGGGCCCGTGGGCTTTCTTT
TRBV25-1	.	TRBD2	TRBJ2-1	CASSDGLAGGRSYNEQFF	TGTGCCAGCAGTGATGGGCTAGCGGGAGGAAGGTCCTACAATGAGCAGTTCTTC
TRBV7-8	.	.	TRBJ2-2	CASSLLQGNTGELFF	TGTGCCAGCAGCTTACTACAGGGAAACACCGGGGAGCTGTTTTTT
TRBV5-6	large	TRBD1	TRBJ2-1	CASSLGDRGYNEQFF	TGTGCCAGCAGCTTGGGGGACAGAGGTTACAATGAGCAGTTCTTC
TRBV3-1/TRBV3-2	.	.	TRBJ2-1	CASSRGAGVRDEQFF	TGTGCCAGCAGCCGGGGGGCGGGAGTTCGAGATGAGCAGTTCTTC
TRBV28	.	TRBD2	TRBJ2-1	CASSPPGTRISVGEQFF	TGTGCCAGCAGCCCACCCGGGACTAGAATATCGGTTGGTGAGCAGTTCTTC
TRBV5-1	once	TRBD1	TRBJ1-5	CASRQGANLNQPQHF	TGCGCCAGCCGACAGGGGGCAAATCTCAATCAGCCCCAGCATTTT
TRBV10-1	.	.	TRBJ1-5	CASSVEGGERQPQHF	TGCGCCAGCAGTGTCGAAGGGGGAGAAAGGCAGCCCCAGCATTTT
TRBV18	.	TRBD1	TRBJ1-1	CASSPGQGTEAFF	TGTGCCAGCTCACCGGGACAGGGCACTGAAGCTTTCTTT
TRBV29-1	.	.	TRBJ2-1	CSVEDGGIPSSYNEQFF	TGCAGCGTTGAAGATGGAGGGATTCCTAGCTCCTACAATGAGCAGTTCTTC
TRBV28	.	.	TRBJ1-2	CASSQLEGNYGYTF	TGTGCCAGCAGTCAATTGGAGGGGAACTATGGCTACACCTTC
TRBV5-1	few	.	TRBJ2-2	CASSSLERSNPTGELFF	TGCGCCAGCAGCTCCCTGGAGCGCTCAAACCCCACCGGGGAGCTGTTTTTT
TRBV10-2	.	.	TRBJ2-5	CASSEVRQETQYF	TGCGCCAGCAGTGAGGTGCGCCAAGAGACCCAGTACTTC
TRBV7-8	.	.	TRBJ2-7	CASSLDSSYEQYF	TGTGCCAGCAGCTTGGACAGCTCCTACGAGCAGTACTTC
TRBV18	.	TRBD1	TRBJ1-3	CASSVDRAGNTIYF	TGTGCCAGCTCAGTTGACAGGGCTGGAAACACCATATATTTT
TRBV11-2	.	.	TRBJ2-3	CASSYYTQYF	TGTGCCAGCAGCTACTATACGCAGTATTTT